This T cell receptor (beta chain) was recovered during a study of T-cell reconstitution after alpha-beta-depleted transplantation in children. Germline V CDR1 and CDR2: LGHDT, YNNKEL (reference sequence). V lost 2 bases and J 8 bases, leaving 15 bases between the germline ends. The CDR3 spans 15 residues. Library preparation (for TCRbeta) was performed with unique molecular identifiers. TCRdb called the PCR reads again in MiXCR, with one record for every CDR3 protein. Of 90,000 to 100,000 distinct CDR3 sequences in the sample, 23% were seen once. The sequenced sample was PBMCs, obtained before TCRalphabeta/CD19-depleted stem cell transplant. The TCR was taken from a boy between 2 and 10 years old with acute lymphoblastic leukemia, due to receive a stem cell transplant. This chain uses TRBV3-1 with TRBJ1-4; weak D call: TRBD1 (5 bases). The CDR3 loop reads CASSQSVAGREKLFF. The CDR3 DNA reads TGTGCCAGCAGCCAATCCGTGGCAGGGAGAGAAAAACTGTTTTTT.